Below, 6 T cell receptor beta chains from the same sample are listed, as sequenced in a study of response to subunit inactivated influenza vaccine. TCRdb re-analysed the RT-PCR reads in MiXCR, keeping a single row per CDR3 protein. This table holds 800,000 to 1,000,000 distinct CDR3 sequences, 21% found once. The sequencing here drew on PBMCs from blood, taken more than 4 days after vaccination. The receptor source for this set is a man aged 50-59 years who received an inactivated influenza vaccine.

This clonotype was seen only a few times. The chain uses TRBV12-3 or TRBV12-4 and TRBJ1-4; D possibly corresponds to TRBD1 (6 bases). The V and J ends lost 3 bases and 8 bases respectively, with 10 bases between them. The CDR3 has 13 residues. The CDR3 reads CASSLGRGEKLFF. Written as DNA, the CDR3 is TGTGCCAGCAGTTTGGGCAGGGGAGAAAAACTGTTTTTT.

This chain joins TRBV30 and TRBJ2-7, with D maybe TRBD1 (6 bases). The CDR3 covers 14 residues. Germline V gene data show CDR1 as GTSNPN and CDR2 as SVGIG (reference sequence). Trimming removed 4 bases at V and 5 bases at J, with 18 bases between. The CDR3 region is CAWNGQGIRNEQYF. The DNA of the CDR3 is TGTGCCTGGAACGGGCAGGGGATTAGGAACGAGCAGTACTTC. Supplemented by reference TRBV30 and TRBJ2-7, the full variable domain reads SQTIHQWPATLVQPVGSPLSLECTVEGTSNPNLYWYRQAAGRGLQLLFYSVGIGQISSEVPQNLSASRPQDRQFILSSKKLLLSDSGFYLCAWNGQGIRNEQYFGPGTRLTVT.

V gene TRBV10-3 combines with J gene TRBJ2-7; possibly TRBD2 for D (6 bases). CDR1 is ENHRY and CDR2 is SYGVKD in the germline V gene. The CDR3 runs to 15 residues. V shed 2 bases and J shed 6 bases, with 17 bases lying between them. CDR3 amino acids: CAISEGTERGPEQYF. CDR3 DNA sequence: TGTGCCATCAGTGAGGGGACTGAGAGGGGACCCGAGCAGTACTTC.

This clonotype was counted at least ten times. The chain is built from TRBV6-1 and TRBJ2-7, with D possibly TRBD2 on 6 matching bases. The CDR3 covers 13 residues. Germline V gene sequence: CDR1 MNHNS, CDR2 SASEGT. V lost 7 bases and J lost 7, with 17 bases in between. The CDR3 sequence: CASKTGARGEQYF. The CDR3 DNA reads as TGTGCCAGCAAAACGGGAGCACGAGGGGAGCAGTACTTC.

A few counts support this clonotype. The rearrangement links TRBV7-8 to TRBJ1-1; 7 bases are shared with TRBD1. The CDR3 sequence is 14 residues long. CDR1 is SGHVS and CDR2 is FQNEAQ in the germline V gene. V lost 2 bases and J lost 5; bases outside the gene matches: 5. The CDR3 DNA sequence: TGTGCCAGCAGCTTAACCAGGGGGAGAACTGAAGCTTTCTTT. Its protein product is CASSLTRGRTEAFF. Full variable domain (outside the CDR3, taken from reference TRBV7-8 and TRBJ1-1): GAGVSQSPRYKVAKRGQDVALRCDPISGHVSLFWYQQALGQGPEFLTYFQNEAQLDKSGLPSDRFFAERPEGSVSTLKIQRTQQEDSAVYLCASSLTRGRTEAFFGQGTRLTVV.

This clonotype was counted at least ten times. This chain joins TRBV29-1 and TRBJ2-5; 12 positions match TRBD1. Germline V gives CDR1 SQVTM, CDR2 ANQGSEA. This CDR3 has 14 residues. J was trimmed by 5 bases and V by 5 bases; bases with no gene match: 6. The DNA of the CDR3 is TGCAGCGTTCTGGGACAGGGGGCTGGGGAGACCCAGTACTTC. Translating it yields CSVLGQGAGETQYF.